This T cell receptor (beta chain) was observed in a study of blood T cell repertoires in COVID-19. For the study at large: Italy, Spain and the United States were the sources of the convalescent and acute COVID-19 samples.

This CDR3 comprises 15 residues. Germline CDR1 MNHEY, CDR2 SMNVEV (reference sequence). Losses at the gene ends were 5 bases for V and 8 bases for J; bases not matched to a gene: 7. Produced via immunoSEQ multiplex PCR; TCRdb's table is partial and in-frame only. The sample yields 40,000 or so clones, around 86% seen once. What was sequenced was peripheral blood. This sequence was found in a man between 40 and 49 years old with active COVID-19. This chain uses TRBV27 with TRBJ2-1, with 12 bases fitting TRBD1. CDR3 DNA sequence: TGTGCCAGCAGTCTGACCCGGGACAGGGGGCATGAGCAGTTCTTC. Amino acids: CASSLTRDRGHEQFF.